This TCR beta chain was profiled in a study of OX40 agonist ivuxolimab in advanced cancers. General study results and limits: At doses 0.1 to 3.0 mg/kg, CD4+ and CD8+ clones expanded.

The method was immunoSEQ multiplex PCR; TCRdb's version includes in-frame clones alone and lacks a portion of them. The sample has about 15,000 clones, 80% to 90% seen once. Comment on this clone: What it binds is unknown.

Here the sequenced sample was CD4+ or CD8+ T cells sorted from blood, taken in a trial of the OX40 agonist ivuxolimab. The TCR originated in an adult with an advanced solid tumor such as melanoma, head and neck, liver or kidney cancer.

In DNA, the CDR3 is TGTGCCAGCAGCCATGCGTCGGGAGCTTCATACGAGCAGTACTTC. Its translation is CASSHASGASYEQYF. This chain connects TRBV4-2 to TRBJ2-7; a weak D match, TRBD2 (6 bases). The germline CDR1 and CDR2 sequences are LGHNA and YNFKEQ. This CDR3 is built from 15 residues. Trimming shortened V by 3 bases and J by 4 bases, and 16 bases separated the two germline ends.